The T cell receptor (beta chain) under discussion was sequenced for a study of cytomegalovirus exposure and HLA in healthy donors. Across the study: In an early release, HLA-typed donors contributed roughly 85 million unique TCR sequences. The study's findings and limits: Later on, analysis showed that most CMV-associated TCR beta chains appeared to be HLA-restricted. Altogether, 150 to 200 TCR beta chains were recorded as cytomegalovirus-associated.

For this clone: The antigen remains undetermined.

V gave up 6 bases and J gave up 2 bases, with 11 bases separating them. Germline V lookup: CDR1 MNHEY, CDR2 SMNVEV (reference sequence). This CDR3 has 13 residues. It was with 60 Vbeta and 13 Jbeta primers that the PCR ran. The method was immunoSEQ multiplex PCR; TCRdb's version includes in-frame clones alone and lacks a portion of them. The repertoire includes approximately 200,000 clones, 65% to 90% of them detected once, and 1.1% to 1.5% sits in the top ten. The chain recombines TRBV27 with TRBJ2-7; D gene ambiguous. The TCR sequence derives from a girl aged 10-17 years in good health and CMV-seronegative. Sequencing was performed on PBMCs. The CDR3 DNA reads TGTGCCAGCAGGCCGACGGAGACCTACGAGCAGTACTTC. Its translation: CASRPTETYEQYF.